This entry lists 19 T cell receptor beta chains sequenced from one sample in a study of blood T cell repertoires in COVID-19. Sequenced by immunoSEQ multiplex PCR; TCRdb stores in-frame clones only, minus some. The sample contains approximately 180,000 clones, 65% to 90% of which appear only once. The material sequenced was PBMCs or T cells enriched from blood (not recorded which). The receptors shown here come from a woman aged 55-70 years with acute COVID-19.

The rearrangement uses TRBV14 and TRBJ2-5; TRBD1 agrees at 7 bases. The CDR3 totals 15 residues. CDR1 SGHDN and CDR2 FVKESK come from the germline V gene. With V trimmed by 4 bases and J by 1 base, 6 bases remained unmatched. CDR3 region: CASSRPTGAQETQYF. In DNA, the CDR3 is TGTGCCAGCAGCCGACCCACAGGGGCCCAAGAGACCCAGTACTTC.

CDR3 DNA: TGTGCCAGCAGCTTAGGGCAGCGGTCCTCCTACGAGCAGTACTTC. As protein: CASSLGQRSSYEQYF. The V gene is TRBV7-2, the J gene TRBJ2-7, with D maybe TRBD2 (5 bases). Germline lookup yields CDR1 SGHTA and CDR2 FQGNSA. Trimming removed 1 base from V and 0 bases from J, with 10 bases in between. CDR3 length: 15 amino acids.

The chain links TRBV11-2 to TRBJ2-1, with TRBD1 matching 10 bases. The CDR3 loop spans 14 amino acids. The V and J ends lost 5 bases and 8 bases, in that order; junction bases with no gene match: 6. Germline V CDR1 and CDR2: SGHAT, FQNNGV. DNA for the CDR3: TGTGCCAGCAGCCCAATGACAGGGGGCTATGAGCAGTTCTTC. It codes for CASSPMTGGYEQFF.

This chain connects TRBV9 to TRBJ2-1; 9 bases line up with TRBD2. CDR3 length: 14 amino acids. J was trimmed by 4 bases and V by 5 bases; bases with no gene match: 4. The V gene's germline CDR1 is SGDLS and CDR2 YYNGEE. CDR3 bases: TGTGCCAGCAGTCCGACTAGCGGATACAATGAGCAGTTCTTC. This encodes CASSPTSGYNEQFF.

This rearrangement joins TRBV7-9 to TRBJ1-2; D ambiguous. This CDR3 has 13 residues. V lost 8 bases and J lost 2, with 12 bases in between. CDR1 is SEHNR and CDR2 is FQNEAQ in the germline V gene (reference sequence). CDR3 nucleotide sequence: TGTGCCAGCGCGCGCAACCAAAACTATGGCTACACCTTC. This encodes CASARNQNYGYTF.

The chain has TRBV15 and TRBJ2-7; D gene ambiguous. This CDR3 contains 17 residues. V gave up 1 base and J gave up 0 bases, with 16 bases separating them. The germline V gene encodes CDR1 LNHNV and CDR2 YYDKDF (reference sequence). The CDR3 DNA follows: TGTGCCACCAGCAGAGGATTTACCGGAAGGAGCTCCTACGAGCAGTACTTC. Translation: CATSRGFTGRSSYEQYF.

The sample holds one count of this clone. The chain joins TRBV18 to TRBJ2-3, with 10 bases aligning to TRBD1. Germline assignment: CDR1 KGHSH and CDR2 LQKENI. The CDR3 extends over 15 amino acids. Unmatched junction bases numbered 4, after V lost 5 bases and J lost 2 bases. CDR3 sequence (DNA): TGTGCCAGCTCAACGGGACAGGGGAACACAGATACGCAGTATTTT. This gives the protein CASSTGQGNTDTQYF.

V gene TRBV7-9 combines with J gene TRBJ2-3; 7 bases match TRBD2. This CDR3 has 17 residues. V lost 2 bases, J lost 1 base, and 9 bases stayed unmatched. Germline CDR1 is SEHNR and CDR2 is FQNEAQ (reference sequence). This CDR3 is CASSLSGLVFGTDTQYF. In nucleotides, the CDR3 is TGTGCCAGCAGCTTATCAGGACTAGTATTTGGCACAGATACGCAGTATTTT.

The rearrangement links TRBV12-3 or TRBV12-4 to TRBJ1-1; D is possibly TRBD1 (5 bases). Trimming stripped 8 bases from V and 7 bases from J, with 17 bases between. CDR3 length: 13 residues. The CDR3 DNA follows: TGTGCCAGCTCACGGGGGGGAGGCGGTGAAGCTTTCTTT. It is translated as CASSRGGGGEAFF.

Here the CDR3 DNA reads TGCAGCGTTGCCTCCCAGCGGAGGTCGGGCGAGCAGTACTTC. It yields the protein CSVASQRRSGEQYF. The chain recombines TRBV29-1 with TRBJ2-7, with TRBD2 as a possible D gene (5 bases). Germline V gene data show CDR1 as SQVTM and CDR2 as ANQGSEA. The V and J ends lost 4 bases and 6 bases respectively, with 19 bases between them. The CDR3 is 14 residues long.

This rearrangement joins TRBV30 to TRBJ2-1, with 11 nucleotides matching TRBD2. J gave up 5 bases and V 5 bases, and 5 bases lay outside the gene matches. Germline loops: CDR1 GTSNPN, CDR2 SVGIG (reference sequence). This CDR3 has 14 amino acids. CDR3: CAWDPGLADNEQFF. DNA of the CDR3: TGTGCCTGGGACCCGGGACTAGCGGACAATGAGCAGTTCTTC.

The V and J genes are TRBV7-2 and TRBJ2-3; 11 nucleotides align to TRBD2. Germline values: CDR1 SGHTA, CDR2 FQGNSA. The CDR3 length is 18 residues. The J segment lost 3 bases and the V segment lost 5 bases, leaving 13 bases of the junction unmatched. The CDR3 DNA follows: TGTGCCAGCAGCGTACGGGTCACTAGCGGGGGACAGACAGATACGCAGTATTTT. Translating it yields CASSVRVTSGGQTDTQYF.

There are a few counts of this clone. The chain couples TRBV6-5 to TRBJ1-5, with D possibly matching TRBD1 (6 bases). The germline V gene has CDR1 MNHEY and CDR2 SVGAGI. The V end lost 6 bases, the J end lost 6 bases, and 12 bases lay between the germline ends. The CDR3 is 13 amino acids. DNA for the CDR3: TGTGCCAGCAGCAGAGGGGGACCTCAGCCCCAGCATTTT. Translated, it gives CASSRGGPQPQHF.

This sequence joins TRBV30 and TRBJ1-1; no definite D call. This CDR3 is built from 12 residues. The V gene's germline CDR1 is GTSNPN and CDR2 SVGIG (reference sequence). The CDR3 bases are TGTGTCCTAGGGAGGGCCCGGGCTGAAGCTTTCTTT. Translating it yields CVLGRARAEAFF.

V usage is TRBV3-1 (or the pseudogene TRBV3-2) and J usage is TRBJ1-2; TRBD1 might be the D (5 bases). Per germline, CDR1 LGHDT and CDR2 YNNKEL (reference sequence). Trimming cost V 4 bases and J 4 bases, with 10 bases left between them. CDR3 length: 13 amino acids. The CDR3 bases are TGTGCCAGCAGCCCCCGACAGCTCTATGGCTACACCTTC. Translation gives CASSPRQLYGYTF.

The chain recombines TRBV10-3 with TRBJ2-5, with no clear D. Between the trimmed V and J ends, which lost 3 bases and 3 bases, there was a span of 8 bases. Germline-derived CDR1 and CDR2 are ENHRY and SYGVKD. CDR3 length: 13 residues. The CDR3 here is CAISELSKETQYF. The CDR3 DNA sequence: TGTGCCATCAGTGAACTTAGCAAAGAGACCCAGTACTTC.

The V and J genes are TRBV7-2 and TRBJ2-7; D is perhaps TRBD2 (6 bases). V was shortened by 6 bases and J by 6 bases, with 15 bases between the two germline ends. Germline lookup yields CDR1 SGHTA and CDR2 FQGNSA. The CDR3 runs 13 residues. CDR3 DNA sequence: TGTGCCAGCAGTCAGAGTCAGGGAGGCGAGCAGTACTTC. Amino acids: CASSQSQGGEQYF.

The chain is built from TRBV9 and TRBJ1-1; D may be TRBD1 (5 bases). The CDR3 length is 14 residues. CDR1 is SGDLS, CDR2 YYNGEE, per germline. V dropped 0 bases and J dropped 6 bases, with 12 bases sitting between them. The CDR3 DNA is TGTGCCAGCAGCGTAGCTGCAGGGAAACCTGAAGCTTTCTTT. This sequence encodes CASSVAAGKPEAFF.

The chain carries TRBV9 and TRBJ2-4; D is possibly TRBD2 (6 bases). The CDR3 runs 15 residues. Germline assignment: CDR1 SGDLS and CDR2 YYNGEE. Trimming took off 0 bases at V and 6 bases at J, with 13 bases between the two ends. The DNA for the CDR3 is TGTGCCAGCAGCGTAGGGAGGGCGGGGAGAAACATTCAGTACTTC. Amino acids: CASSVGRAGRNIQYF.